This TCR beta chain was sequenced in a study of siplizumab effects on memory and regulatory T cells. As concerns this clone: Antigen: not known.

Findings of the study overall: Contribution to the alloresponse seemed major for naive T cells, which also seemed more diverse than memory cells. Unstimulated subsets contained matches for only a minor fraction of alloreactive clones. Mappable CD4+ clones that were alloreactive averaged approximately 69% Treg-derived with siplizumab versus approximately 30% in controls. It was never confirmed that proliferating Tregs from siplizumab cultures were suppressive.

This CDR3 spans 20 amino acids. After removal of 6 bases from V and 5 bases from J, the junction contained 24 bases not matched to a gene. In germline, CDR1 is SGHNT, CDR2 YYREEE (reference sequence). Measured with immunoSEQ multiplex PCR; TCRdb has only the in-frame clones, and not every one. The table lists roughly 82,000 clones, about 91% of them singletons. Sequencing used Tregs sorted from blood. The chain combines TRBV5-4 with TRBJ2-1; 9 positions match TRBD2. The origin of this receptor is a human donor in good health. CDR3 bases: TGTGCCAGCACCTCGGGGATTACGGCGGGGGGGCCATTAGGAGACAATGAGCAGTTCTTC. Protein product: CASTSGITAGGPLGDNEQFF. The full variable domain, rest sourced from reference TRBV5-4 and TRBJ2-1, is ETGVTQSPTHLIKTRGQQVTLRCSSQSGHNTVSWYQQALGQGPQFIFQYYREEENGRGNFPPRFSGLQFPNYSSELNVNALELDDSALYLCASTSGITAGGPLGDNEQFFGPGTRLTVL.